This TCR beta chain was captured in a study of cytomegalovirus exposure and HLA in healthy donors. Although they were nominally healthy when sampled, donors likely had unrecorded immune exposures. Germline V gene data show CDR1 as SNHLY and CDR2 as FYNNEI. J was trimmed by 0 bases and V by 8 bases; bases with no gene match: 2. The CDR3 totals 13 residues. PCR used 60 Vbeta primers and 13 Jbeta primers. TCRdb keeps only in-frame clones here, not all; method: immunoSEQ multiplex PCR. This sample has under 150,000 clones, with around 77% found just once. The rearrangement uses TRBV2 and TRBJ1-2; 8 positions agree with TRBD1. The sample consisted of PBMCs. The receptor's source is a man aged 50-59 years in good health and CMV-seronegative. CDR3 region: CASSGQANYGYTF. In DNA, the CDR3 is TGTGCCAGCTCGGGACAGGCTAACTATGGCTACACCTTC.